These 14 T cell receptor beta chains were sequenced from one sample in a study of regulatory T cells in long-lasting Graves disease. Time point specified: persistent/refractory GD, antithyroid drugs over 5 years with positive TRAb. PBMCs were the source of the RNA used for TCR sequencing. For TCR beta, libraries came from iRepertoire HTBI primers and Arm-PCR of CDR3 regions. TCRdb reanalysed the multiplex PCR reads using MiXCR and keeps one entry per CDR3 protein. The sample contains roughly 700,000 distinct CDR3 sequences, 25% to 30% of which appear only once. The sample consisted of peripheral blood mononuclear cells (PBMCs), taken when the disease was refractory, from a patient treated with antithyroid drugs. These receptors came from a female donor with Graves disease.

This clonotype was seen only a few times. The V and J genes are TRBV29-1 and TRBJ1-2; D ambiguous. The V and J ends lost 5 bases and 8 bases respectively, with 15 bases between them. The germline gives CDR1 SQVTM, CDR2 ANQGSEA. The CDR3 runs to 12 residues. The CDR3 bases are TGCAGCGTTCAGGCACCGGTCCAAGGCTACACCTTC. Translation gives CSVQAPVQGYTF. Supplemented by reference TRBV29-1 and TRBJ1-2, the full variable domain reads SAVISQKPSRDICQRGTSLTIQCQVDSQVTMMFWYRQQPGQSLTLIATANQGSEATYESGFVIDKFPISRPNLTFSTLTVSNMSPEDSSIYLCSVQAPVQGYTFGSGTRLTVV.

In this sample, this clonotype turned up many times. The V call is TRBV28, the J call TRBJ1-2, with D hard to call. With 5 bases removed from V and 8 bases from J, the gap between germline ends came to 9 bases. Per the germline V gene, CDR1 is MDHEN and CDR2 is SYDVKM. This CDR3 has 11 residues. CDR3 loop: CASSPPRGYTF. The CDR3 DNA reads TGTGCCAGCAGTCCCCCTCGCGGCTACACCTTC.

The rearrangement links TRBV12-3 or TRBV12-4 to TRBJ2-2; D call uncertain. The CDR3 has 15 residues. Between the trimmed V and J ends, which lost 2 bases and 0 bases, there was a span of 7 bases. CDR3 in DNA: TGTGCCAGCAGTTTAATCCCCCCGAACACCGGGGAGCTGTTTTTT. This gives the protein CASSLIPPNTGELFF.

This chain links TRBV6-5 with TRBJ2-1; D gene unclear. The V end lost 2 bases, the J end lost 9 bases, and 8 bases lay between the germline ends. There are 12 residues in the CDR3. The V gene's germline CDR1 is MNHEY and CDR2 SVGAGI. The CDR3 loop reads CASSYPSGEQFF. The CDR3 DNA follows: TGTGCCAGCAGTTACCCCTCTGGTGAGCAGTTCTTC.

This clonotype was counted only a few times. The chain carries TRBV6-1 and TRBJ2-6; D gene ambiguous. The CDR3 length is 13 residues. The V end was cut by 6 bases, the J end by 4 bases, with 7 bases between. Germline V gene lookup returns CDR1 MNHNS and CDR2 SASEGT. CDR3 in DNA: TGTGCCAGCAGCCCCCAGGGGGCCAACGTCCTGACTTTC. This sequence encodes CASSPQGANVLTF.

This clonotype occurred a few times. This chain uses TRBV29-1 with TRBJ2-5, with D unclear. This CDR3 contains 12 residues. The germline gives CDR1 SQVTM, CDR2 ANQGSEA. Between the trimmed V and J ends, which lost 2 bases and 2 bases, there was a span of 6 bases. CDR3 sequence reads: CSVEIQQETQYF. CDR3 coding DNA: TGCAGCGTTGAAATACAGCAAGAGACCCAGTACTTC. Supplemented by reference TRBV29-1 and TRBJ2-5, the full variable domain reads SAVISQKPSRDICQRGTSLTIQCQVDSQVTMMFWYRQQPGQSLTLIATANQGSEATYESGFVIDKFPISRPNLTFSTLTVSNMSPEDSSIYLCSVEIQQETQYFGPGTRLLVL.

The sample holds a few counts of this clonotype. The CDR3 is CASSEMTGYNEKLFF. For the CDR3, the DNA is TGTGCCAGCAGTGAGATGACAGGTTATAATGAAAAACTGTTTTTT. V is TRBV27 and J is TRBJ1-4, with D perhaps TRBD1 (6 bases). The CDR3 runs 15 residues. The ends were cut back, 5 bases at V and 4 bases at J, with 14 bases in the middle. In germline, CDR1 is MNHEY, CDR2 SMNVEV (reference sequence).

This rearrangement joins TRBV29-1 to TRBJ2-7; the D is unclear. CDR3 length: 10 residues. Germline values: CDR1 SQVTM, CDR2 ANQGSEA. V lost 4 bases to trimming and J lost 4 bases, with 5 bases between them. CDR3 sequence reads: CSVVGYEQYF. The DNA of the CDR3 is TGCAGCGTTGTTGGGTACGAGCAGTACTTC.

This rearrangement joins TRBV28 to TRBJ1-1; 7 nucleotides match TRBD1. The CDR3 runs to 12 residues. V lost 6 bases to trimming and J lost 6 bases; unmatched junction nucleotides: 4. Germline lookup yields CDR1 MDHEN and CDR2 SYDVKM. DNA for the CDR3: TGTGCCAGCAGAACAGGGGATGCTGAAGCTTTCTTT. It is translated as CASRTGDAEAFF.

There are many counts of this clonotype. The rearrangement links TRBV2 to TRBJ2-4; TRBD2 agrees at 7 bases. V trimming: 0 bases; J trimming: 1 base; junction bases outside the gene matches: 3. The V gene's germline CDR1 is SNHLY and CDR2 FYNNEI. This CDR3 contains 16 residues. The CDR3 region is CASSEAWGGAKNIQYF. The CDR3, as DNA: TGTGCCAGCAGTGAAGCATGGGGGGGGGCCAAAAACATTCAGTACTTC.

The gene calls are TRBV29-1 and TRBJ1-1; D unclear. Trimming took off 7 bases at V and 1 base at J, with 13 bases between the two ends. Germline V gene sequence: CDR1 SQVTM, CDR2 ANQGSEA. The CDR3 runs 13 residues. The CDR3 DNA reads TGCAGCGCTCGACCGACCACGAACACTGAAGCTTTCTTT. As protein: CSARPTTNTEAFF.

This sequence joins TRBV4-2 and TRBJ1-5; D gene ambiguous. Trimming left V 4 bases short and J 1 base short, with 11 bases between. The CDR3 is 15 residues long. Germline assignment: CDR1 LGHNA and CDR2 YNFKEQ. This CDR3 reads CASSLEEGSNQPQHF. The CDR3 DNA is TGTGCCAGCAGCCTAGAAGAAGGGAGCAATCAGCCCCAGCATTTT.

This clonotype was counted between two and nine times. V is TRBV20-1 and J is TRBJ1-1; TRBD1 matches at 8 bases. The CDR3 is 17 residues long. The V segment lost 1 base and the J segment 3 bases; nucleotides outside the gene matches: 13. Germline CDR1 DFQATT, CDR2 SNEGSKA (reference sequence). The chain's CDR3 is CSARGAGGIGWDTEAFF. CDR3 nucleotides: TGCAGTGCTAGAGGGGCAGGGGGCATAGGTTGGGACACTGAAGCTTTCTTT.

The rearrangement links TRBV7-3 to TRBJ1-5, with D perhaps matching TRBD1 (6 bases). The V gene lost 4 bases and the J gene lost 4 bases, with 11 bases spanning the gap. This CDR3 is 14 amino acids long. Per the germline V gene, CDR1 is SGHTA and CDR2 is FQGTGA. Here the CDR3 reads CASSSVQGNQPQHF. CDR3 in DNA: TGTGCCAGCAGCTCGGTGCAGGGGAATCAGCCCCAGCATTTT.